This is a list of T cell receptor beta chains from one sample in a study of cytotoxic CD8 clonotypes in ibrutinib-treated CLL. Profiled with immunoSEQ multiplex PCR; TCRdb holds only in-frame clones, not every one. The data contain 65,000 to 90,000 clones, 83% of them singletons. The sequencing used PBMCs, collected after 24 months of ibrutinib treatment. The receptors come from a human donor with chronic lymphocytic leukemia. The CDR3 runs from the conserved cysteine through the conserved F or W. A D gene is named only where the DNA matches it firmly. The size of a clone is reported for some rows only, either as once, few or many, or as a class for expanded clones.

d_call	j_call	clone_size	v_call	cdr3_aa	cdr3_nt
-	TRBJ1-5	medium-sized	TRBV15	CATSRGDAAVQPQHF	TGTGCCACCAGCCGAGGGGACGCCGCTGTACAGCCCCAGCATTTT
TRBD2	TRBJ2-1	-	TRBV7-3	CASSPHSREFNEQFF	TGTGCCAGCAGCCCGCATTCGCGGGAGTTTAATGAGCAGTTCTTC
TRBD1	TRBJ2-7	-	TRBV5-6	CASSRDRYSYEQYF	TGTGCCAGCAGCCGGGACAGGTACTCCTACGAGCAGTACTTC
-	TRBJ2-6	-	TRBV7-3	CASSQNFPSGANVLTF	TGTGCCAGCAGCCAAAATTTCCCCTCTGGGGCCAACGTCCTGACTTTC
-	TRBJ2-7	-	TRBV6-5	CASSYNSLGEQYF	TGTGCCAGCAGTTACAACTCACTCGGGGAGCAGTACTTC
TRBD2	TRBJ2-7	few	TRBV11-2	CASSPGGAGRYEQYF	TGTGCCAGCAGCCCCGGGGGGGCAGGGAGGTACGAGCAGTACTTC
-	TRBJ2-3	once	TRBV5-1	CASSLAGRGTDTQYF	TGCGCCAGCAGCTTGGCAGGAAGGGGCACAGATACGCAGTATTTT
-	TRBJ1-2	-	TRBV30	CAWNSFSDGYTF	TGTGCCTGGAATTCTTTCAGCGATGGCTACACCTTC
-	TRBJ2-7	-	TRBV5-1	CASASATSPYEQYF	TGCGCCTCCGCGAGCGCGACTTCCCCCTACGAGCAGTACTTC
TRBD2	TRBJ2-1	-	TRBV5-6	CASSSTSAQTYNEQFF	TGTGCCAGCAGCTCGACTAGCGCGCAGACCTACAATGAGCAGTTCTTC
TRBD2	TRBJ2-5	-	TRBV5-8	CASSLERGLSLAGQETQYF	TGTGCCAGCAGCTTGGAGCGAGGACTTAGCTTAGCGGGACAAGAGACCCAGTACTTC
-	TRBJ1-3	-	TRBV6-6	CASIDSGNTIYF	TGTGCCAGCATTGACTCTGGAAACACCATATATTTT
-	TRBJ2-2	-	TRBV10-2	CASSFSGELFF	TGCGCCAGCAGTTTTTCCGGGGAGCTGTTTTTT
-	TRBJ2-3	-	TRBV11-2	CASSSLYTRENTDTQYF	TGTGCCAGCAGCTCCCTCTATACTCGGGAGAACACAGATACGCAGTATTTT
-	TRBJ2-3	-	TRBV4-1	CASSDFTDTQYF	TGCGCCAGCTCAGACTTCACAGATACGCAGTATTTT
-	TRBJ1-2	few	TRBV7-9	CASSSTGIYGYTF	TGTGCCAGCAGCTCTACAGGGATCTATGGCTACACCTTC